This T cell receptor beta chain derives from a study of T-cell reconstitution after alpha-beta-depleted transplantation in children. The V gene's germline CDR1 is DFQATT and CDR2 SNEGSKA (reference sequence). V lost 2 bases to trimming and J lost 6 bases; unmatched junction nucleotides: 13. The length of the CDR3 is 17 residues. Unique molecular identifiers tagged the TCRbeta library. TCRdb redid the calling of the PCR reads with MiXCR, one entry per CDR3 protein. The table records about 580,000 distinct CDR3 sequences, 23% of them present only once. This clonotype was seen only a few times. Its antigen is still unknown. Points from the study as a whole: Several hundred expanded graft clones reportedly were the source of alpha-beta T cells about two months after transplant.

The input for sequencing was PBMCs, mostly from graft donor cells, taken 360 days after TCRalphabeta/CD19-depleted stem cell transplant. This TCR was recovered from a boy in the first two years of life who had a stem cell transplant for acute myeloid leukemia, so the T cells may come from the graft donor. The V call is TRBV20-1, the J call TRBJ1-6, with 7 nucleotides matching TRBD1. This chain's CDR3 is CSARRTGLNVGNSPLHF. The CDR3 DNA sequence: TGCAGTGCTAGACGGACAGGTCTCAACGTGGGTAATTCACCCCTCCACTTT.